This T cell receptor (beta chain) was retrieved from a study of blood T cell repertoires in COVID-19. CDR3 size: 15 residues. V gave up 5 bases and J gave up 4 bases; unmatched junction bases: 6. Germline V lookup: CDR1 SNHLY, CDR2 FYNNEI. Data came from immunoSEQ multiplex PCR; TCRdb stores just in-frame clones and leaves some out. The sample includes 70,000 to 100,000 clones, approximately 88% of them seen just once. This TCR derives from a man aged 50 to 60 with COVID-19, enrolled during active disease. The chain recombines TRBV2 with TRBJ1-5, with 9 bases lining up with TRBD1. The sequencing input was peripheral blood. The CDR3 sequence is CASSPDRGFNQPQHF. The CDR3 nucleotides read TGTGCCAGCAGTCCTGACAGGGGGTTTAATCAGCCCCAGCATTTT.